These 30 T cell receptor beta chains originate from one sample sequenced in a study of response to subunit inactivated influenza vaccine. TCRdb analysed the RT-PCR reads with MiXCR anew, one entry per CDR3 protein. The sample records under 950,000 distinct CDR3 sequences, less than 25% being singletons. Source: PBMCs from blood, taken roughly 5 days after vaccination. The receptors were sampled from a man aged 50 to 60 who received an inactivated influenza vaccine.

This clonotype has just a few counts. V and J are TRBV20-1 and TRBJ2-7; TRBD2 agrees at 7 bases. With V trimmed by 1 base and J by 1 base, 10 bases remained unmatched. CDR1 is DFQATT and CDR2 is SNEGSKA in the germline V gene (reference sequence). The CDR3 sequence is 16 residues long. The CDR3 nucleotides are TGCAGTGCTAGAGGGGGAGGGAGAGGGAGTTCCTACGAGCAGTACTTC. The encoded protein is CSARGGGRGSSYEQYF.

This clonotype appeared a few times. This rearrangement joins TRBV3-1 to TRBJ1-6, with no clear D. The germline V and J ends were trimmed by 5 bases and 9 bases, with 14 bases remaining between them. The CDR3 is 14 residues long. Looked up from germline, CDR1 is LGHDT and CDR2 is YNNKEL (reference sequence). The CDR3 is CASSYGEGLSPLHF. CDR3 DNA sequence: TGTGCCAGCAGCTATGGGGAGGGCCTTTCACCCCTCCACTTT.

This clonotype has more than one count but fewer than ten. In DNA form, the CDR3 reads TGTGCCACCAGTGAGGAGACAGGGCGTGTAGATACGCAGTATTTT. Its translation is CATSEETGRVDTQYF. This rearrangement joins TRBV24-1 to TRBJ2-3, with 7 bases matching TRBD1. CDR1 and CDR2 (germline): KGHDR, SFDVKD. This CDR3 contains 15 residues. V lost 4 bases to trimming and J lost 5 bases; unmatched junction nucleotides: 8.

This clonotype was found a few times. This chain uses TRBV24-1 with TRBJ2-5; 12 bases map to TRBD1. This CDR3 has 16 residues. V dropped 3 bases and J dropped 4; count of bases not matched to a gene: 5. Germline V lookup: CDR1 KGHDR, CDR2 SFDVKD. CDR3 sequence: CATSDRGQGAGETQYF. CDR3 coding DNA: TGTGCCACCAGTGATCGGGGACAGGGGGCTGGAGAGACCCAGTACTTC.

The chain carries TRBV12-3 or TRBV12-4 and TRBJ1-1, with D tentatively TRBD1 (5 bases). The V and J ends lost 4 bases and 5 bases respectively, with 14 bases between them. The CDR3 is 14 amino acids. The CDR3 sequence is CASSSWGGGTEAFF. The CDR3 DNA sequence: TGTGCCAGCAGTTCTTGGGGGGGAGGGACTGAAGCTTTCTTT.

The chain is built from TRBV3-1 and TRBJ1-2; unclear D gene. Germline CDR1 reads LGHDT; CDR2 reads YNNKEL (reference sequence). This CDR3 comprises 15 residues. The V end was cut by 0 bases, the J end by 3 bases, with 11 bases between. CDR3 sequence reads: CASSQDSVGDYGYTF. Here the CDR3 DNA reads TGTGCCAGCAGCCAAGATTCGGTCGGCGACTATGGCTACACCTTC.

The chain recombines TRBV5-1 with TRBJ2-7; D is unresolved. Germline lookup yields CDR1 SGHRS and CDR2 YFSETQ. This CDR3 has 15 amino acids. Trimming took off 0 bases at V and 5 bases at J, with 15 bases between the two ends. The CDR3 region is CASSLDGSALDEQYF. The CDR3 DNA follows: TGCGCCAGCAGCTTGGACGGCAGTGCCCTAGACGAGCAGTACTTC.

The chain employs TRBV20-1 and TRBJ2-7, with D possibly matching TRBD1 (6 bases). CDR1 and CDR2 from the germline V gene are DFQATT and SNEGSKA (reference sequence). There are 15 residues in the CDR3. CDR3 sequence reads: CFARNPYTGRNEQYF. For the CDR3, the DNA is TGCTTTGCTAGGAATCCTTATACAGGGCGGAACGAGCAGTACTTC.

This clonotype was found a few times. The DNA for the CDR3 is TGTGCCAGCAGTTACTTTGGCAGGTACACTTACAATGAGCAGTTCTTC. As protein: CASSYFGRYTYNEQFF. The chain employs TRBV6-5 and TRBJ2-1; D is unresolved. V was trimmed by 1 base and J by 4 bases, leaving 14 bases between them. Germline CDR1 is MNHEY and CDR2 is SVGAGI. CDR3 length: 16 residues.

V gene TRBV5-1 combines with J gene TRBJ1-1; 10 nucleotides align to TRBD1. The ends lost 2 bases at V and 1 base at J; junction bases unmatched: 8. Germline V CDR1 and CDR2: SGHRS, YFSETQ. There are 17 residues in the CDR3. CDR3 region: CASSFGTGAGPNTEAFF. The CDR3, as DNA: TGCGCCAGCAGCTTCGGGACAGGGGCCGGGCCGAACACTGAAGCTTTCTTT.

The chain joins TRBV12-3 or TRBV12-4 to TRBJ1-2, with D uncertain. The CDR3 is made up of 15 amino acids. Trimming cost V 1 base and J 1 base, with 10 bases left between them. The DNA for the CDR3 is TGTGCCAGCAGTTTAGGGTATCAGGTTAACTATGGCTACACCTTC. It codes for CASSLGYQVNYGYTF.

Only a few counts were recorded for this clonotype. The chain carries TRBV12-3 or TRBV12-4 and TRBJ1-5, with TRBD1 matching 9 bases. The length of the CDR3 is 15 residues. J was trimmed by 7 bases and V by 5 bases; bases with no gene match: 9. CDR3: CASSPGTGYGQPQHF. Written as DNA, the CDR3 is TGTGCCAGCAGTCCCGGGACAGGGTACGGACAGCCCCAGCATTTT.

This rearrangement joins TRBV4-2 to TRBJ2-5; D assignment may be TRBD1 or TRBD2 (5 bases each). The CDR3 loop spans 16 amino acids. In germline, CDR1 is LGHNA, CDR2 YNFKEQ. V lost 0 bases and J lost 5, with 16 bases in between. CDR3 bases: TGTGCCAGCAGCCAAGAGGAAGGGGCGGGCCGGGAGACCCAGTACTTC. It is translated as CASSQEEGAGRETQYF.

This clonotype was found many times. Here the CDR3 reads CSVGGIENHYEQYF. The CDR3 DNA reads TGCAGCGTTGGAGGGATCGAAAATCACTACGAGCAGTACTTC. This rearrangement joins TRBV29-1 to TRBJ2-7, with D possibly being TRBD2 (5 bases). The CDR3 has 14 amino acids. The germline V and J ends were trimmed by 4 bases and 3 bases, with 16 bases remaining between them. Germline assignment: CDR1 SQVTM and CDR2 ANQGSEA.

This chain links TRBV20-1 with TRBJ2-7, with D perhaps matching TRBD1 (6 bases). Trimming cost V 5 bases and J 5 bases, with 16 bases left between them. The CDR3 contains 13 residues. Germline CDR1 reads DFQATT; CDR2 reads SNEGSKA (reference sequence). The CDR3 here is CSALQGPEDEQYF. Here the CDR3 DNA reads TGCAGTGCTTTGCAGGGGCCGGAGGACGAGCAGTACTTC.

This clonotype was seen more than once but under ten times. The chain recombines TRBV7-2 with TRBJ1-6; tentatively, D is TRBD1 (5 bases). The CDR3 runs 15 residues. The germline V gene encodes CDR1 SGHTA and CDR2 FQGNSA. The ends were cut back, 1 base at V and 10 bases at J, with 14 bases in the middle. This CDR3 is CASSLESGRESPLHF. CDR3 DNA sequence: TGTGCCAGCAGCTTAGAGTCAGGGCGTGAGTCACCCCTCCACTTT. Drawing the rest from reference TRBV7-2 and TRBJ1-6, the complete variable domain is GAGVSQSPSNKVTEKGKDVELRCDPISGHTALYWYRQSLGQGLEFLIYFQGNSAPDKSGLPSDRFSAERTGGSVSTLTIQRTQQEDSAVYLCASSLESGRESPLHFGNGTRLTVT.

The CDR3 is CATQTGPRAWEYF. Here the CDR3 DNA reads TGTGCCACCCAGACAGGCCCCCGGGCATGGGAGTACTTC. V gene TRBV10-3 combines with J gene TRBJ2-7; D is possibly TRBD1 (6 bases). This CDR3 region has 13 residues. The germline CDR1 and CDR2 sequences are ENHRY and SYGVKD. The V and J ends lost 10 bases and 11 bases respectively, with 24 bases between them.

This clonotype was counted only a few times. The chain employs TRBV20-1 and TRBJ2-5; the D is unclear. The CDR3 totals 13 residues. V was trimmed by 1 base and J by 0 bases, leaving 6 bases between them. The germline CDR1 and CDR2 sequences are DFQATT and SNEGSKA (reference sequence). The CDR3 DNA follows: TGCAGTGCTAGAGGTCCGTACCAAGAGACCCAGTACTTC. The encoded protein is CSARGPYQETQYF.

This clonotype was counted between two and nine times. The chain combines TRBV7-9 with TRBJ1-5; a weak D match, TRBD1 (6 bases). Germline CDR1 SEHNR, CDR2 FQNEAQ (reference sequence). The CDR3 is 15 amino acids. Between the trimmed V and J ends, which lost 5 bases and 2 bases, there was a span of 13 bases. The CDR3 protein is CASSPSDSRNQPQHF. CDR3 bases: TGTGCCAGCAGCCCATCGGACAGTCGCAATCAGCCCCAGCATTTT.

The chain is built from TRBV11-2 and TRBJ2-7, with 7 bases matching TRBD1. This CDR3 is built from 16 residues. The J segment lost 2 bases and the V segment lost 1 base, leaving 8 bases of the junction unmatched. The germline V gene has CDR1 SGHAT and CDR2 FQNNGV. The CDR3: CASSLVDTGTAYEQYF. The CDR3 bases are TGTGCCAGCAGCTTAGTCGACACCGGGACAGCCTACGAGCAGTACTTC.

The chain couples TRBV4-3 to TRBJ2-5, with TRBD1 identical over 10 bases. Germline CDR1 reads LGHNA; CDR2 reads YSLEER. J lost 5 bases, V lost 4 bases, and 7 bases had no gene match. This CDR3 has 15 residues. CDR3 sequence: CASSRDRGRWETQYF. The CDR3 nucleotides are TGCGCCAGCAGCCGCGACAGGGGGCGCTGGGAGACCCAGTACTTC.

This clonotype was counted only a few times. The chain recombines TRBV5-1 with TRBJ2-5; TRBD2 aligns across 8 bases. Looked up from germline, CDR1 is SGHRS and CDR2 is YFSETQ. This CDR3 comprises 14 residues. V trimming: 4 bases; J trimming: 1 base; junction bases outside the gene matches: 3. In DNA, the CDR3 is TGCGCCAGCAGCGACGGACTAGCCCAAGAGACCCAGTACTTC. This translates into CASSDGLAQETQYF.

J is TRBJ2-1 and V is TRBV10-3; the D call may be TRBD1 or TRBD2 (5 bases each). CDR1 is ENHRY and CDR2 is SYGVKD in the germline V gene. V was shortened by 3 bases and J by 5 bases, with 17 bases between the two germline ends. The length of the CDR3 is 16 residues. This chain's CDR3 is CAISDWGIRSHNEQFF. CDR3 nucleotide sequence: TGTGCCATCAGTGATTGGGGGATTCGTAGCCACAATGAGCAGTTCTTC.

This clonotype turned up a few times. The rearrangement uses TRBV10-3 and TRBJ2-3; TRBD2 agrees at 9 bases. CDR1 is ENHRY, CDR2 SYGVKD, per germline. The CDR3 is 16 residues long. The V and J ends lost 8 bases and 0 bases, in that order; junction bases with no gene match: 9. CDR3 DNA: TGTGCCATCTATAGCGGGGGCCCGAAAAGCACAGATACGCAGTATTTT. Translation gives CAIYSGGPKSTDTQYF.

This chain joins TRBV20-1 and TRBJ2-5, with D possibly matching TRBD2 (6 bases). Per germline, CDR1 DFQATT and CDR2 SNEGSKA (reference sequence). The CDR3 extends over 13 amino acids. Trimming shortened V by 3 bases and J by 2 bases, and 10 bases separated the two germline ends. The CDR3 nucleotides are TGCAGTGCTAGTCCTGCGGGACAAGAGACCCAGTACTTC. Encoded protein: CSASPAGQETQYF.

There are many counts of this clonotype. The chain joins TRBV10-3 to TRBJ2-1; D is perhaps TRBD2 (6 bases). The CDR3 extends over 13 amino acids. Trimming cost V 7 bases and J 9 bases, with 16 bases left between them. Germline loops: CDR1 ENHRY, CDR2 SYGVKD. CDR3 sequence: CAITREPVGEQFF. In DNA, the CDR3 is TGTGCCATCACGCGGGAACCTGTGGGTGAGCAGTTCTTC.

There are a few counts of this clonotype. V is TRBV20-1 and J is TRBJ2-5; 9 nucleotides agree with TRBD2. Per the germline V gene, CDR1 is DFQATT and CDR2 is SNEGSKA (reference sequence). CDR3 size: 16 residues. Trimming cost V 0 bases and J 4 bases; bases outside gene matches: 9. CDR3 nucleotide sequence: TGCAGTGCTAGAGACCCGAGCGGGAGGAGAGGAGAGACCCAGTACTTC. It yields the protein CSARDPSGRRGETQYF.

There are many counts of this clonotype. This sequence joins TRBV7-3 and TRBJ2-1; D remains ambiguous. Trimming shortened V by 5 bases and J by 0 bases, and 8 bases separated the two germline ends. Germline V gene sequence: CDR1 SGHTA, CDR2 FQGTGA. This CDR3 has 14 residues. The DNA for the CDR3 is TGTGCCAGCAGCAACGGCTACTCCTACAATGAGCAGTTCTTC. Residues: CASSNGYSYNEQFF.

There are a few counts of this clonotype. J is TRBJ2-7 and V is TRBV27, with TRBD2 matching over 9 bases. The trim removed 8 bases at V and 0 bases at J, leaving 5 bases unmatched. The V gene's germline CDR1 is MNHEY and CDR2 SMNVEV (reference sequence). The CDR3 covers 14 residues. In DNA form, the CDR3 reads TGTGCCAGCGCACCTAGCGGGGTCTCCTACGAGCAGTACTTC. Translating it yields CASAPSGVSYEQYF.

This chain connects TRBV20-1 to TRBJ1-1, with D hard to call. Germline V gene sequence: CDR1 DFQATT, CDR2 SNEGSKA (reference sequence). Trimming stripped 3 bases from V and 1 base from J, with 9 bases between. The CDR3 loop spans 13 amino acids. CDR3 DNA: TGCAGTGCTAGGAGGTTAGAGAACACTGAAGCTTTCTTT. Its translation: CSARRLENTEAFF.